This T cell receptor (beta chain) was sequenced in a study of read filtering for tumor transcriptome and immune sequencing. For the study at large: IR-seq gave about 3.5 to 10.27 million TCR reads per sample; RNA-seq gave roughly 80 to 1,300.

This library used about 400 ng RNA and molecular barcoded adaptors spanning alpha/delta and beta/gamma chains. A single record per CDR3 protein comes from TCRdb applying MiXCR to the reads. There are roughly 59,000 distinct CDR3 sequences in the sample; around 20% occur only once, and 11% lies in the top ten. V dropped 4 bases and J dropped 6; count of bases not matched to a gene: 6. CDR3 length equals 14 residues. The germline V gene has CDR1 LGHNA and CDR2 YNFKEQ. Sequenced: a population of CD138-negative cells sorted from bone marrow. The receptor's source is a donor aged 40 or older with multiple myeloma. The chain links TRBV4-2 to TRBJ2-7, with 10 bases that match TRBD1. The CDR3 protein is CASSPRDRGREQYF. CDR3 DNA sequence: TGTGCCAGCAGCCCCCGGGACAGGGGCCGCGAGCAGTACTTC.